A selection of T cell receptor beta chains follows, all from one sample in a study of blood T cell repertoires in COVID-19. Method: immunoSEQ multiplex PCR; TCRdb's copy keeps in-frame clones and lacks some. The sample lists approximately 210,000 clones; about 93% were seen once. The specimen was peripheral blood. The receptor set was obtained from a man younger than 45 with COVID-19, enrolled during active disease. Both conserved end residues are part of each CDR3. The order of the fields is clone size, V gene, D gene, J gene, CDR3 DNA, CDR3 protein. D genes are given only for firm matches. The listing skips clone size in some rows; elsewhere it reads once, few, many or a size class.

size: -
V: TRBV7-7
D: TRBD1
J: TRBJ2-5
DNA: TGTGCCAGCAGCTCCGGGACAGGGGAAGAGACCCAGTACTTC
CDR3: CASSSGTGEETQYF

size: -
V: TRBV6-5
D: TRBD1
J: TRBJ1-5
DNA: TGTGCCAGCAGCGGGGACAGGGATAGCAATCAGCCCCAGCATTTT
CDR3: CASSGDRDSNQPQHF

size: -
V: TRBV27
D: TRBD2
J: TRBJ2-7
DNA: TGTGCCAGCACGGGGGGCTACGAGCAGTACTTC
CDR3: CASTGGYEQYF

size: -
V: TRBV7-3
D: TRBD1
J: TRBJ1-1
DNA: TGTGCCAGCAACGTAGGACAGGGTTTCTTCATGAACACTGAAGCTTTCTTT
CDR3: CASNVGQGFFMNTEAFF

size: -
V: TRBV7-9
D: TRBD1
J: TRBJ1-3
DNA: TGTGCCAGCAGAGGACAGACAGGGGTTGGAAACACCATATATTTT
CDR3: CASRGQTGVGNTIYF

size: -
V: TRBV19
D: -
J: TRBJ1-6
DNA: TGTGCCAGTAGTAGCGGAGGTTCACCCCTCCACTTT
CDR3: CASSSGGSPLHF

size: -
V: TRBV6-1
D: -
J: TRBJ1-4
DNA: TGTGCCAGCAGTGAACTGTTAGAGGGTGGGGAAAAACTGTTTTTT
CDR3: CASSELLEGGEKLFF

size: -
V: TRBV2
D: -
J: TRBJ1-3
DNA: TGTGCCATCCCGTTCTTCAGGGCGGGAAACACCATATATTTT
CDR3: CAIPFFRAGNTIYF

size: once
V: TRBV10-2
D: -
J: TRBJ1-2
DNA: TGCGCCAGCAGTGAGTCCCGGCTGGGGGTCAGGGGTGACGGCTACACCTTC
CDR3: CASSESRLGVRGDGYTF

size: -
V: TRBV29-1
D: -
J: TRBJ1-1
DNA: TGCAGCGCAAATCGGGATGTCGGTCGTGAAGCTTTCTTT
CDR3: CSANRDVGREAFF

size: -
V: TRBV11-2
D: -
J: TRBJ2-5
DNA: TGTGCCAGCAGCTTATTATTTTCCCCGACACAAGAGACCCAGTACTTC
CDR3: CASSLLFSPTQETQYF

size: -
V: TRBV27
D: TRBD2
J: TRBJ2-5
DNA: TGTGCCAGCAGTATTTCTAGCGGGGGGACCCAAGAGACCCAGTACTTC
CDR3: CASSISSGGTQETQYF

size: -
V: TRBV5-4
D: TRBD2
J: TRBJ2-1
DNA: TGTGCCAGCAGACGGACTAGCGGGGGGATCTCCTACAATGAGCAGTTCTTC
CDR3: CASRRTSGGISYNEQFF

size: once
V: TRBV5-1
D: TRBD2
J: TRBJ2-1
DNA: TGCGCCAGCAGTTATACTAGCGGGGGGATTTATGAGCAGTTCTTC
CDR3: CASSYTSGGIYEQFF

size: -
V: TRBV30
D: TRBD1
J: TRBJ2-7
DNA: TGTGCCTGGGGTGGGGGACAGGGTTACGAGCAGTACTTC
CDR3: CAWGGGQGYEQYF

size: -
V: TRBV4-1
D: -
J: TRBJ2-1
DNA: TGCGCCAGCAGCCAAGAGTGGGCCAAGGATGAGCAGTTCTTC
CDR3: CASSQEWAKDEQFF

size: once
V: TRBV7-9
D: TRBD1
J: TRBJ1-1
DNA: TGTGCCAGCAGCCTACAGGGGGTCACTGAAGCTTTCTTT
CDR3: CASSLQGVTEAFF

size: -
V: TRBV27
D: -
J: TRBJ2-2
DNA: TGTGCCAGCAGTAATACAGGGTCGAACACCGGGGAGCTGTTTTTT
CDR3: CASSNTGSNTGELFF

size: -
V: TRBV5-1
D: TRBD1
J: TRBJ2-2
DNA: TGCGCCAGCAGGCACGACAGGGCCCCCGGGGAGCTGTTTTTT
CDR3: CASRHDRAPGELFF

size: -
V: TRBV6-1
D: -
J: TRBJ2-7
DNA: TGTGCCAGCAGTGATGTCAGTTACGAGCAGTACTTC
CDR3: CASSDVSYEQYF

size: -
V: TRBV13
D: -
J: TRBJ1-6
DNA: TGTGCCAGCAGCTTAGTGGCAGGGTCTTCCTATAATTCACCCCTCCACTTT
CDR3: CASSLVAGSSYNSPLHF

size: -
V: TRBV7-9
D: -
J: TRBJ1-2
DNA: TGTGCCAGCAGCTTCCGGGGTGTCGGCTACACCTTC
CDR3: CASSFRGVGYTF

size: -
V: TRBV27
D: -
J: TRBJ2-2
DNA: TGTGCCAGCAGTTTAATTTCAGGGGCTACGAGCACCGGGGAGCTGTTTTTT
CDR3: CASSLISGATSTGELFF

size: -
V: TRBV5-4
D: -
J: TRBJ1-4
DNA: TGTGCCAGCACCGTGGATGGGGGGGCGAATGAAAAACTGTTTTTT
CDR3: CASTVDGGANEKLFF

size: -
V: TRBV10-2
D: TRBD1
J: TRBJ1-2
DNA: TGCGCCAGCAGTATGGACAGGATGGTCTATGGCTACACCTTC
CDR3: CASSMDRMVYGYTF

size: -
V: TRBV30
D: -
J: TRBJ2-7
DNA: TGTGCCTGGTCCCACTCCTACGAGCAGTACTTC
CDR3: CAWSHSYEQYF

size: -
V: TRBV9
D: -
J: TRBJ2-7
DNA: TGTGCCAGCAGCGAACAGAACTCCTACGAGCAGTACTTC
CDR3: CASSEQNSYEQYF

size: -
V: TRBV19
D: TRBD1
J: TRBJ1-1
DNA: TGTGCCAGTAGTTCGACAGGGGGCTCAACTGAAGCTTTCTTT
CDR3: CASSSTGGSTEAFF

size: -
V: TRBV6-5
D: TRBD1
J: TRBJ2-1
DNA: TGTGCCAGCAGTTTTGACAGGGGTCATGAGCAGTTCTTC
CDR3: CASSFDRGHEQFF

size: -
V: TRBV7-6
D: TRBD2
J: TRBJ2-3
DNA: TGTGCCAGCAGCACCCGACTAGCGGCTCATACGCAGTATTTT
CDR3: CASSTRLAAHTQYF

size: -
V: TRBV5-1
D: TRBD2
J: TRBJ2-1
DNA: TGCGCCAGCAGCTTGACCGGGGGGTACAATGAGCAGTTCTTC
CDR3: CASSLTGGYNEQFF

size: -
V: TRBV5-5
D: TRBD2
J: TRBJ2-7
DNA: TGTGCCAGCAGCTTGGCCCCCTCTGAGCGGGGGACCTACGAGCAGTACTTC
CDR3: CASSLAPSERGTYEQYF

size: -
V: TRBV6-5
D: -
J: TRBJ2-5
DNA: TGTGCCAGCAGAAAAAACCCGGGAAACCAAGAGACCCAGTACTTC
CDR3: CASRKNPGNQETQYF

size: -
V: TRBV30
D: -
J: TRBJ1-2
DNA: TGTGCCTTAGGAGCCGGCGGCTATGGCTACACCTTC
CDR3: CALGAGGYGYTF

size: -
V: TRBV19
D: TRBD1
J: TRBJ1-5
DNA: TGTGCCAGTAGTAAAACAGGGGGCGGTCAGCCCCAGCATTTT
CDR3: CASSKTGGGQPQHF

size: few
V: TRBV19
D: -
J: TRBJ1-2
DNA: TGTGCCAGTAGTATAGGTTTTGGGCAGGAATATGGCTACACCTTC
CDR3: CASSIGFGQEYGYTF

size: -
V: TRBV11-1
D: -
J: TRBJ1-6
DNA: TGTGCCAGCAGCTTAGTGGACAGAAATTCACCCCTCCACTTT
CDR3: CASSLVDRNSPLHF

size: -
V: TRBV2
D: TRBD1
J: TRBJ1-1
DNA: TGTGCCAGCAGTGAAGCGCTGAGGACAGGGGGTTGGAACACTGAAGCTTTCTTT
CDR3: CASSEALRTGGWNTEAFF

size: -
V: TRBV19
D: TRBD1
J: TRBJ1-5
DNA: TGTGCCAGTAGGAAACAGGGGGGCAATCAGCCCCAGCATTTT
CDR3: CASRKQGGNQPQHF

size: -
V: TRBV19
D: TRBD1
J: TRBJ1-4
DNA: TGTGCCAGTAGCCCAAGACAGGGAAGGGAAAAACTGTTTTTT
CDR3: CASSPRQGREKLFF

size: -
V: TRBV19
D: -
J: TRBJ1-3
DNA: TGTGCCAGTAGTATTCAGGGTACTGGAAACACCATATATTTT
CDR3: CASSIQGTGNTIYF

size: -
V: TRBV7-9
D: -
J: TRBJ1-1
DNA: TGTGCCAGCAGCCACTCTGGCGGGAACACTGAAGCTTTCTTT
CDR3: CASSHSGGNTEAFF

size: -
V: TRBV27
D: -
J: TRBJ1-5
DNA: TGTGCCAGCAGCGGGTTGAGCAATCAGCCCCAGCATTTT
CDR3: CASSGLSNQPQHF

size: -
V: TRBV27
D: TRBD1
J: TRBJ2-5
DNA: TGTGCCAGCAGTTTCCTTACAGGGGGTAAAGAGACCCAGTACTTC
CDR3: CASSFLTGGKETQYF

size: once
V: TRBV9
D: TRBD2
J: TRBJ2-5
DNA: TGTGCCAGCAGCCCTGGACTAGCGGGGTACCAAGAGACCCAGTACTTC
CDR3: CASSPGLAGYQETQYF

size: -
V: TRBV15
D: TRBD1
J: TRBJ2-1
DNA: TGTGCCACCAGCAGAGCAGGGACAGGGGTTGCTGAGCAGTTCTTC
CDR3: CATSRAGTGVAEQFF

size: few
V: TRBV9
D: TRBD2
J: TRBJ2-7
DNA: TGTGCCAGCAGCGTACAAAGCGGGGGGGCCTACGAGCAGTACTTC
CDR3: CASSVQSGGAYEQYF

size: -
V: TRBV3-1/TRBV3-2
D: TRBD1
J: TRBJ2-5
DNA: TGTGCCACTATAGACAGGGGGCCAAGTTCAGAGACCCAGTACTTC
CDR3: CATIDRGPSSETQYF

size: -
V: TRBV5-4
D: -
J: TRBJ1-2
DNA: TGTGCCAGCAGCTTGCCGCGGGGGGTACGCTACACCTTC
CDR3: CASSLPRGVRYTF

size: -
V: TRBV10-3
D: TRBD2
J: TRBJ2-1
DNA: TGTGCCATCAGTGATGGCGGGGGGCAGGCCAATGAGCAGTTCTTC
CDR3: CAISDGGGQANEQFF